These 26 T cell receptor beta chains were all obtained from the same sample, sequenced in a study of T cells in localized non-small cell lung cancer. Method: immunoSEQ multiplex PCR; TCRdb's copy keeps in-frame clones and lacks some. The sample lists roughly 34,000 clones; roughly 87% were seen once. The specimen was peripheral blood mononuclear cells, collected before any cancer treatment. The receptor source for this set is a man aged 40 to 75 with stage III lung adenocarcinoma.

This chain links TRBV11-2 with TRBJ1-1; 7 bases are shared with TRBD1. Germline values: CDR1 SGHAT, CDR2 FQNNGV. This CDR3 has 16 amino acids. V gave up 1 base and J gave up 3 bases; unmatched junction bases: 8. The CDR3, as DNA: TGTGCCAGCAGCTTAGTGATGGGACAGCCCCACACTGAAGCTTTCTTT. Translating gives CASSLVMGQPHTEAFF.

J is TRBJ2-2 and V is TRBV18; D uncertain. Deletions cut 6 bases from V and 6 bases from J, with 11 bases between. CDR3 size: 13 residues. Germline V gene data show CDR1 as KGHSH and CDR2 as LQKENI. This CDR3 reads CASSPAVPGELFF. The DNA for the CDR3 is TGTGCCAGCTCGCCCGCGGTCCCCGGGGAGCTGTTTTTT.

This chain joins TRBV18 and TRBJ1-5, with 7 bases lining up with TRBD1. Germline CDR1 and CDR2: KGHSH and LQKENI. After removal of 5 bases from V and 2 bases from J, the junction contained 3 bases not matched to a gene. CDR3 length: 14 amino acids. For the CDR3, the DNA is TGTGCCAGCTCAGGCACAGGGGGCAATCAGCCCCAGCATTTT. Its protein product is CASSGTGGNQPQHF.

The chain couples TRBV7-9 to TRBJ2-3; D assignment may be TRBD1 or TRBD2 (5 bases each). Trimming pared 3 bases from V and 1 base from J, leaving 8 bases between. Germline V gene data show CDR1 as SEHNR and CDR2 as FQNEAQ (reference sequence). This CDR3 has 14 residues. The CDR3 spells CASSFGDRTDTQYF. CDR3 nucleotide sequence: TGTGCCAGCAGCTTCGGGGACCGCACAGATACGCAGTATTTT.

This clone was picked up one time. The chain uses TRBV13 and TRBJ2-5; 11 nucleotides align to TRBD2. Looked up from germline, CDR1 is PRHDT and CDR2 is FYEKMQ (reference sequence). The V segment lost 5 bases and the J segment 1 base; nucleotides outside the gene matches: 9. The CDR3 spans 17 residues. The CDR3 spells CASSALLAGGTQETQYF. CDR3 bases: TGTGCCAGCAGCGCCCTCCTAGCGGGGGGAACCCAAGAGACCCAGTACTTC.

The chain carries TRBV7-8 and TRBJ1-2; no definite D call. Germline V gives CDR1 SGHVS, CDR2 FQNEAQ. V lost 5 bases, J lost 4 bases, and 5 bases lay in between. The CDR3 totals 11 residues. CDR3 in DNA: TGTGCCAGCAGCACTGCCTATGGCTACACCTTC. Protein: CASSTAYGYTF.

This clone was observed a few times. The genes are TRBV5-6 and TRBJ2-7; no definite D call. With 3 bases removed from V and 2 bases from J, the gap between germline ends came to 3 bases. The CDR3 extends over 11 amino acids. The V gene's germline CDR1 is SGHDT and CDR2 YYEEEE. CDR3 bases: TGTGCCAGCAGCTCAACCTACGAGCAGTACTTC. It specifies CASSSTYEQYF.

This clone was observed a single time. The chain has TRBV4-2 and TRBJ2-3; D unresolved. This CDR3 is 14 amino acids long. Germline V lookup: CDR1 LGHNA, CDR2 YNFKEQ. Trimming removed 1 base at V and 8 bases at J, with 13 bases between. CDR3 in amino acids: CASSQVLVSPTQYF. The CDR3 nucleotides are TGTGCCAGCAGCCAAGTCCTGGTGTCACCTACGCAGTATTTT.

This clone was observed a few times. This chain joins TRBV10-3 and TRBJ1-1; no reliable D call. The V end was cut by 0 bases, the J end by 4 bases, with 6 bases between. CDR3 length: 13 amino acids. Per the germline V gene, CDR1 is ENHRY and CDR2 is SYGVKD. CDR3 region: CAISESGSTEAFF. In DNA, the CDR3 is TGTGCCATCAGTGAGTCGGGAAGCACTGAAGCTTTCTTT.

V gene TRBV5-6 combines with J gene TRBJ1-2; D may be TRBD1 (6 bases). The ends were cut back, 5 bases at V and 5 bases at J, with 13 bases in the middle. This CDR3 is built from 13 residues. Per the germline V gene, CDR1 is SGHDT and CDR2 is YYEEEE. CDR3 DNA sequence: TGTGCCAGCAGGTATTTACAGGGATATGGCTACACCTTC. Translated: CASRYLQGYGYTF.

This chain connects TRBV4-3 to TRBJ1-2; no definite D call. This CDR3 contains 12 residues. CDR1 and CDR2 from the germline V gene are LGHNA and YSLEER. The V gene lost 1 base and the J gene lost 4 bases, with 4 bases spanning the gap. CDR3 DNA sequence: TGCGCCAGCAGCCAAGCTCCCTATGGCTACACCTTC. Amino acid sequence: CASSQAPYGYTF.

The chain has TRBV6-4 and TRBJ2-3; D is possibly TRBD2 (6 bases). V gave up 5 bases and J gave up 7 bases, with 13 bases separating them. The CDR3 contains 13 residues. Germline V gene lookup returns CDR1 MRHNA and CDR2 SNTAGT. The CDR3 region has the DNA TGTGCCAGCAGTCCCGGGGGTCTTCATACGCAGTATTTT. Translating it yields CASSPGGLHTQYF.

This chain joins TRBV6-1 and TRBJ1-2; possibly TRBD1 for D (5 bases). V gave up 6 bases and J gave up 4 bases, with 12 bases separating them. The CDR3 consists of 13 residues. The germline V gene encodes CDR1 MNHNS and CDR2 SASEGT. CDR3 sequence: CASSQGRSYGYTF. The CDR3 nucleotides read TGTGCCAGCAGCCAGGGACGAAGCTATGGCTACACCTTC.

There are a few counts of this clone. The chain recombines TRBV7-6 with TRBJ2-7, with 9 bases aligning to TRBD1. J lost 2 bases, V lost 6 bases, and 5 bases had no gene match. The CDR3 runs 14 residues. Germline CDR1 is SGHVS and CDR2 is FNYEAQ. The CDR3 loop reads CASRKGQGTYEQYF. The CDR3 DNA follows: TGTGCCAGCAGGAAGGGACAGGGAACCTACGAGCAGTACTTC.

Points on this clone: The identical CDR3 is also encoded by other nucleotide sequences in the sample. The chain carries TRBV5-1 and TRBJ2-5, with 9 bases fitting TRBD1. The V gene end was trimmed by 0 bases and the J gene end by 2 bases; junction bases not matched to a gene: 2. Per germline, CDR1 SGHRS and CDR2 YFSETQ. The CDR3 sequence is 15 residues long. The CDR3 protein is CASSLVGQGQETQYF. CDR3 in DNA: TGCGCCAGCAGCTTGGTGGGACAGGGACAAGAGACCCAGTACTTC.

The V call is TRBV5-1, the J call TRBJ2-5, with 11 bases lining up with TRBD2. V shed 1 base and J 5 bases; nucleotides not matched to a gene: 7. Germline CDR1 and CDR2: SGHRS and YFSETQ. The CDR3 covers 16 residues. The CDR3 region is CASSLNSGGARETQYF. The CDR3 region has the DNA TGCGCCAGCAGCTTGAATAGCGGGGGGGCCCGGGAGACCCAGTACTTC.

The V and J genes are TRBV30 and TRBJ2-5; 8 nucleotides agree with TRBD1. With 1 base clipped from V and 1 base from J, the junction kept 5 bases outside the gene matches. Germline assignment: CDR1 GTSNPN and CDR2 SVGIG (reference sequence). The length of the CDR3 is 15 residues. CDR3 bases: TGTGCCTGGAGTGGGACTACAGGGGGCCAAGAGACCCAGTACTTC. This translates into CAWSGTTGGQETQYF. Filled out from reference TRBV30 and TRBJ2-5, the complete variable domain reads SQTIHQWPATLVQPVGSPLSLECTVEGTSNPNLYWYRQAAGRGLQLLFYSVGIGQISSEVPQNLSASRPQDRQFILSSKKLLLSDSGFYLCAWSGTTGGQETQYFGPGTRLLVL.

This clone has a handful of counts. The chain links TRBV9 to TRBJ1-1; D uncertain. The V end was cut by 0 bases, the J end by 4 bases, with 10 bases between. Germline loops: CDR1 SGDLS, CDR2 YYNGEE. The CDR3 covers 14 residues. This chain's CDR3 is CASSVGPLGTEAFF. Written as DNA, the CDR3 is TGTGCCAGCAGCGTAGGCCCCCTAGGCACTGAAGCTTTCTTT.

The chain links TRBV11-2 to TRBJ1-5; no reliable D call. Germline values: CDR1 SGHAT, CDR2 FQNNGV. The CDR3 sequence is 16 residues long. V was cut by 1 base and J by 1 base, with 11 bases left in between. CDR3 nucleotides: TGTGCCAGCAGCTTAGCTCGAACAGAGAGCAATCAGCCCCAGCATTTT. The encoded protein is CASSLARTESNQPQHF.

The CDR3 region has the DNA TGCGCCAGCCCTCGCTGGAGGGAACAAGAGACCCAGTACTTC. Translated: CASPRWREQETQYF. The chain has TRBV23-1 and TRBJ2-5; a weak D match, TRBD2 (6 bases). TRBV23-1 is an ORF for which the function is uncertain. CDR3 length: 14 residues. The V end lost 8 bases, the J end lost 2 bases, and 15 bases lay between the germline ends.

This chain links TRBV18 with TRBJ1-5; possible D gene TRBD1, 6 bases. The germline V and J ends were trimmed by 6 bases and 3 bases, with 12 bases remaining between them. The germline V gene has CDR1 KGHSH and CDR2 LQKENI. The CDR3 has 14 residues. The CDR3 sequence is CASSPTGNNQPQHF. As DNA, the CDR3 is TGTGCCAGCTCCCCAACAGGGAACAATCAGCCCCAGCATTTT.

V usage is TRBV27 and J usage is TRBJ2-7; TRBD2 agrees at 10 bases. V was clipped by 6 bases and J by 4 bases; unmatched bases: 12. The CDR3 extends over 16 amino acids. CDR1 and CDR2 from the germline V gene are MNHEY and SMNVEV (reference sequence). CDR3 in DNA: TGTGCCAGCAGCCTAGAGGGACCTAGCGGGGGTTACGAGCAGTACTTC. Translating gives CASSLEGPSGGYEQYF.

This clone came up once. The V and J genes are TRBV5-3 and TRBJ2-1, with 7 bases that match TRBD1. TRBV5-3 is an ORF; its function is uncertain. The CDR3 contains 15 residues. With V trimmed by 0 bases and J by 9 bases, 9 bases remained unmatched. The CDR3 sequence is CARSLGTGSPIEQFF. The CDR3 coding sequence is TGTGCCAGAAGCTTGGGGACAGGCTCACCGATTGAGCAGTTCTTC.

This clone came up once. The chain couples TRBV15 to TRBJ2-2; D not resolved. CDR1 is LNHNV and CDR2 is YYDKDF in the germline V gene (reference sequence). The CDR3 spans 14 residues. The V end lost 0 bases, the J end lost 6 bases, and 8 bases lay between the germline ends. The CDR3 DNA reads TGTGCCACCAGCAGAGATTGGGGTGCCGGGGAGCTGTTTTTT. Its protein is CATSRDWGAGELFF.

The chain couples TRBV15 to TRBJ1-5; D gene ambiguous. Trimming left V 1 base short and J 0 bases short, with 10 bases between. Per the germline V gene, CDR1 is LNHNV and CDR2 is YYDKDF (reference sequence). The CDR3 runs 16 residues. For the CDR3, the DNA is TGTGCCACCAGCAGAGGTCAGTCATTTAGCAATCAGCCCCAGCATTTT. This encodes CATSRGQSFSNQPQHF.

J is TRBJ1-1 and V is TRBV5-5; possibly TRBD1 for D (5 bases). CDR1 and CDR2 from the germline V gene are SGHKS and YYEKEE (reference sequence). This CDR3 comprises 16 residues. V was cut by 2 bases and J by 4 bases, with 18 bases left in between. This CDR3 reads CASSFGVGGSVTEAFF. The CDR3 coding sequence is TGTGCCAGCAGCTTCGGAGTCGGGGGGAGTGTCACTGAAGCTTTCTTT.